The clone carrying this TCR beta chain was found a few times. The record originates from a study of T-cell reconstitution after alpha-beta-depleted transplantation in children. The length of the CDR3 is 20 residues. The V segment lost 0 bases and the J segment 1 base; nucleotides outside the gene matches: 10. Looked up from germline, CDR1 is DFQATT and CDR2 is SNEGSKA (reference sequence). Preparation of the TCRbeta library involved a method that used unique molecular identifiers. One entry per CDR3 protein results from TCRdb running MiXCR on the PCR reads. The sample yields around 400,000 distinct CDR3 sequences, approximately 20% seen once.

The genes are TRBV20-1 and TRBJ2-6; 12 bases are shared with TRBD2. The clonotype was recovered from a human donor who donated a stem cell graft to a child with acute myeloid leukemia. The source was PBMCs from the stem cell graft donor, collected from the stem cell graft. The CDR3 DNA is TGCAGTGCTAGAGACGATAATCGACTAGCGGGGGCATCTGGGGCCAACGTCCTGACTTTC. This gives the protein CSARDDNRLAGASGANVLTF.